This TCR beta chain was captured by sequencing in a study of OX40 agonist ivuxolimab in advanced cancers. Study information: Patients received the agonistic anti-OX40 (CD134) antibody ivuxolimab. Recorded diagnoses for dose-escalation patients were hepatocellular carcinoma, melanoma, renal cell or head and neck cancer.

A note on this clone: Its antigen is not identified.

V was clipped by 8 bases and J by 4 bases, with 5 bases between them. Germline V gives CDR1 MNHEY, CDR2 SVGAGI. CDR3 length: 11 residues. Findings of the study overall: Circulating CD4+ and CD8+ T cells showed clonal expansion by week 6 at 0.1 to 3.0 mg/kg.

The table came from immunoSEQ multiplex PCR; TCRdb's copy has only in-frame clones and leaves some out. The sample contains approximately 30,000 clones, around four fifths of which appear only once. The clonotype comes from an adult with an advanced solid tumor such as melanoma, head and neck, liver or kidney cancer. Sample: CD4+ or CD8+ T cells sorted from blood, taken in a trial of the OX40 agonist ivuxolimab. The chain couples TRBV6-5 to TRBJ1-4; unclear D gene. The CDR3 nucleotides are TGTGCCAGCGGGCTTAATGAAAAACTGTTTTTT. Its protein is CASGLNEKLFF.